This TCR beta chain was captured in a study of T-cell memory formation after mild COVID-19 (dated by TCRdb to 2020 to 2022). Background on the whole study: TCR sequence clusters from the two donors were largely donor specific. In a couple of donors, T-cell clones that expanded and contracted after mild COVID-19 were tracked by sequencing TCRalpha and TCRbeta repertoires over time. Two young, previously healthy adult volunteers made up the cohort, one male and one female. The investigation overall reported the following: Only a couple of mild cases were covered in the study, and larger cohorts including severe cases with pre-infection samples were considered necessary. Clones that contracted from day 15 to 85 showed balanced CD4/CD8 phenotypes, whereas a second wave of clones that expanded from day 15 to 37 leaned towards CD4+. Contracting CD4+ clones were located mainly in the CM and EM memory subsets, whereas CD8+ clones were found to be enriched in EMRA. Some responding clones were detected in pre-infection memory, which suggested that pre-existing cross-reactive memory T cells had joined the SARS-CoV-2 response. SARS-CoV-2 specificity of the second-wave clones peaking on day 37 was not confirmed.

Worth noting for this clonotype: It has no known antigen specificity. No much larger clone is present one base from it, and per-base qualities are unavailable.

Reads for this sample came from an Illumina NovaSeq 6000. Using 5'RACE with constant-segment primers, TCRalpha and TCRbeta cDNA libraries were constructed, with sample barcodes and unique molecular identifiers added in the process. Trizol reagent was used to extract RNA from every sample. Amplification of the libraries took two PCR steps, and the second step added a second sample barcode plus Illumina TruSeq adapters. Libraries were sequenced on an Illumina NovaSeq with 2 x 150 bp paired-end reads. On the authors' methods: The reads were demultiplexed and collapsed into UMI-guided consensus sequences using migec v1.2.7. Using mixcr v2.1.11, the UMI consensuses were aligned to TRA and TRB V and J templates and assembled into clonotypes. A clonotype was counted as expanded or contracted only when both edgeR and NoisET called the clonotype significant, with the noise models trained on biological replicates. For edgeR calls, a false discovery rate-adjusted p below 0.01 and a log2 fold-change threshold of 1 were applied. As an exploratory analysis of dynamics, max-normalized trajectories of the 1000 most abundant clonotypes were examined with PCA combined with hierarchical clustering. The CD4 or CD8 phenotype of responding clones was assigned using the separately sequenced CD4+ and CD8+ repertoires. Through fastp at Q25 and MiXCR, TCRdb rebuilt clones from the public reads, retaining in-frame beta chains. Identical CDR3 proteins give one entry, which carries the most common genes and DNA. TCRdb's processing, not the authors' own work, is the source of the V and J calls. This sample comprises around 530,000 distinct CDR3 sequences, about 20% of them detected only once. Around 8.4% of the sample goes to the ten largest clones.

Spanning cysteine to phenylalanine, the CDR3 consists of 14 amino acids. Left in the record is the CDR3 DNA by itself, 42 bases read in frame from the first base. For this chain, trimming is 6 bases at the V end and 6 bases at the J end, and the number of junction bases without a gene match is 11. CDR1 and CDR2 are read off the germline V gene as SGHTA and FQGNSA. Ficoll-Paque density gradient centrifugation was the method used to isolate PBMCs. The rearranged chain carries TRBV7-2 and TRBJ2-7; a stretch of 7 junction bases matches TRBD1. The TCR originated in an adult woman who had mild COVID-19 (a few samples of this study predate the infection). The sample titles of this study are shuffled in the database, so cell type and time point are left out; the donor was told from shared clones. Material: PBMCs or a T cell subset sorted from them (not recorded which). CDR3 sequence: CASRSTGTDAEQYF. The nucleotide sequence reads as follows: TGTGCCAGCAGGTCTACCGGGACAGACGCCGAGCAGTACTTC.